This record concerns one TCR beta chain sequence. The sample belongs to a study of blood T cell repertoires in COVID-19. About the study: Specimens from acute and convalescent COVID-19 originated in the United States, Italy and Spain. PBMCs, B-cell-depleted T cells, or T cells were the source of the cDNA or gDNA that made up the material.

CDR1 MDHEN and CDR2 SYDVKM come from the germline V gene. The J segment lost 2 bases and the V segment lost 3 bases, leaving 7 bases of the junction unmatched. The CDR3 is 16 residues long. Original methodology: Estimation of nucleated cell counts relied on the amplification of reference gene primers. Generated by immunoSEQ multiplex PCR, the TCRdb table keeps only in-frame clones and is missing some. V, J and clone size are taken as reported in that table, and D and trimming were inferred from the DNA itself. The table includes 140,000 to 150,000 clones, 81% detected once. The chain combines TRBV28 with TRBJ2-1; 7 bases agree with TRBD2. The TCR was taken from a human donor in a cohort sampled during active COVID-19. Sequenced sample: peripheral blood. For the CDR3, the DNA is TGTGCCAGCAGTTTCGGGGAGGCGGGGGCCTACAATGAGCAGTTCTTC. It is translated as CASSFGEAGAYNEQFF.